This TCR beta chain was identified during a study of shared clonotypes between healthy human individuals. The study, taken as a whole, reports: Naive CD4 clonotypes overlapped across a handful of donors at about 5%.

TCRdb's table, derived via immunoSEQ multiplex PCR, lists solely in-frame clones and lacks some. The repertoire holds around 2,000,000 clones, with about 95% as singletons. The V segment lost 2 bases and the J segment 2 bases; nucleotides outside the gene matches: 7. This CDR3 region has 15 residues. CDR1 SGDLS and CDR2 YYNGEE come from the germline V gene. Positively selected for CCR7, the CD45RO-negative cells used as naive CD8 cells excluded terminally differentiated effector memory CD45RA+ cells. For this clone: Its antigen remains unknown. Other nucleotide sequences in the sample specify the same CDR3.

The source is a young man in good health. What was sequenced was naive CD8+ T cells sorted from blood. The chain uses TRBV9 and TRBJ2-7; 7 positions match TRBD2. CDR3 DNA: TGTGCCAGCAGCGTGGGCCCTAGCGGTACCTACGAGCAGTACTTC. Its translation is CASSVGPSGTYEQYF.